A selection of T cell receptor beta chains follows, all from one sample in a study of T cells after yellow fever vaccination. One entry per CDR3 protein, called by TCRdb with MiXCR from the 5' RACE reads. The sample includes 200,000 to 300,000 distinct CDR3 sequences, 6.7% of them seen just once. Specimen: CD4+ T cells sorted from PBMCs, collected on the day of the yellow fever booster vaccination. The receptor source for this set is a young man who received the YFV17D yellow fever vaccine. CDR3s include the opening cysteine and the closing phenylalanine or tryptophan. The D gene is left open where the match is weak. Clone size, where shown, is once, few, many, or a class for clones that have expanded.

d_gene,abundance,j_gene,v_gene,CDR3aa,CDR3nt
-,many,TRBJ2-7,TRBV27,CASSSDSFYSYEQYF,TGTGCCAGCAGTTCGGACAGCTTTTACTCCTACGAGCAGTACTTC
-,-,TRBJ2-2,TRBV4-3,CASSQGANSWLTGELFF,TGCGCCAGCAGCCAAGGAGCGAACAGCTGGCTCACCGGGGAGCTGTTTTTT
TRBD2,many,TRBJ2-5,TRBV10-3,CAISDTLAGGKETQYF,TGTGCCATCAGTGATACCCTAGCGGGAGGGAAGGAGACCCAGTACTTC
-,-,TRBJ2-5,TRBV7-2,CASSFEGGTTSWGQYF,TGTGCCAGCAGCTTTGAGGGAGGCACCACCTCTTGGGGCCAGTACTTC
TRBD1,few,TRBJ2-6,TRBV28,CASSLSGGASGANVLTF,TGTGCCAGCAGTTTATCAGGGGGCGCTTCTGGGGCCAACGTCCTGACTTTC
TRBD2,few,TRBJ2-7,TRBV7-2,CASSLTSGYYEQYF,TGTGCCAGCAGCTTAACTAGCGGGTACTACGAGCAGTACTTC
-,many,TRBJ2-2,TRBV15,CATSRVNTGELFF,TGTGCCACCAGCAGAGTGAACACCGGGGAGCTGTTTTTT
-,-,TRBJ2-3,TRBV19,CASSIGLESTQYF,TGTGCCAGTAGTATAGGGTTAGAGAGTACGCAGTATTTT
TRBD2,many,TRBJ2-7,TRBV7-2,CASRLAGVGEQYF,TGTGCCAGCCGGCTAGCGGGAGTAGGCGAGCAGTACTTC
-,few,TRBJ1-1,TRBV19,CASGVGNTEAFF,TGTGCCAGCGGTGTGGGGAACACTGAAGCTTTCTTT
TRBD1,few,TRBJ1-1,TRBV5-4,CASSYDRGIGTEAFF,TGTGCCAGCAGCTATGACAGGGGAATCGGAACTGAAGCTTTCTTT
TRBD2,many,TRBJ2-1,TRBV7-2,CASSYSGTSGTREQFF,TGTGCCAGCAGCTATTCCGGGACTAGCGGGACCAGAGAGCAGTTCTTC
-,-,TRBJ1-1,TRBV7-2,CASSLGGGEAFF,TGTGCCAGCAGCTTGGGGGGGGGCGAAGCTTTCTTT
TRBD1,few,TRBJ1-1,TRBV29-1,CSVTRDREEAFF,TGCAGCGTTACCCGGGACAGGGAAGAAGCTTTCTTT
-,-,TRBJ2-3,TRBV5-5,CASSPLAWVGTDTQYF,TGTGCCAGCAGCCCCTTGGCGTGGGTTGGCACAGATACGCAGTATTTT
TRBD1,many,TRBJ1-1,TRBV19,CASTNRGGVTEAFF,TGTGCCAGTACAAACAGGGGTGGTGTCACTGAAGCTTTCTTT
-,-,TRBJ1-5,TRBV5-1,CASSLAEGGQPQHF,TGCGCCAGCAGCTTGGCCGAGGGGGGTCAGCCCCAGCATTTT
TRBD2,-,TRBJ2-3,TRBV10-3,CAISRTSGMGTDTQYF,TGTGCCATCAGCAGGACTAGCGGGATGGGCACAGATACGCAGTATTTT
TRBD1,few,TRBJ2-7,TRBV7-8,CASSSSRNRGQYEQYF,TGTGCCAGCAGCTCGAGTAGGAACAGGGGGCAATACGAGCAGTACTTC
-,many,TRBJ2-7,TRBV3-1,CASSQEPREQYF,TGTGCCAGCAGCCAGGAACCCCGCGAGCAGTACTTC
-,many,TRBJ2-5,TRBV7-2,CASSLRHAIETQYF,TGTGCCAGCAGCTTAAGACACGCAATAGAGACCCAGTACTTC
TRBD2,-,TRBJ2-7,TRBV5-1,CASSTGLAERGQYF,TGCGCCAGCAGCACGGGACTAGCGGAACGTGGGCAGTACTTC
-,few,TRBJ2-7,TRBV11-2,CASSPLVAPYEQYF,TGTGCCAGCAGCCCGCTTGTCGCGCCGTACGAGCAGTACTTC
-,-,TRBJ1-5,TRBV7-9,CASSYGPGRSNQPQHF,TGTGCCAGCAGCTACGGACCAGGAAGGAGCAATCAGCCCCAGCATTTT
-,-,TRBJ1-3,TRBV7-2,CASSLAGLSGNTIYF,TGTGCCAGCAGCTTAGCAGGCCTCTCTGGAAACACCATATATTTT
TRBD2,-,TRBJ2-5,TRBV20-1,CSARVGTSGRARETQYF,TGCAGTGCTAGAGTAGGGACTAGCGGGAGGGCGCGAGAGACCCAGTACTTC